One sample yielded the 24 T cell receptor beta chains listed below, sequenced in a study of cytomegalovirus exposure and HLA in healthy donors. TCRdb's table, derived via immunoSEQ multiplex PCR, lists solely in-frame clones and lacks some. The table includes around 60,000 clones, just over 90% detected once. The specimen was PBMCs. Receptor source: a young woman in good health and CMV-seronegative.

This chain links TRBV19 with TRBJ1-2, with D possibly matching TRBD1 (5 bases). The CDR3 consists of 14 residues. V dropped 5 bases and J dropped 0 bases, with 10 bases sitting between them. From germline, CDR1 is LNHDA and CDR2 SQIVND (reference sequence). Written as DNA, the CDR3 is TGTGCCAGTAGTCGAGACAGAGCTAACTATGGCTACACCTTC. Its translation is CASSRDRANYGYTF.

J is TRBJ2-1 and V is TRBV6-6; 7 bases map to TRBD1. The V gene end was trimmed by 11 bases and the J gene end by 4 bases; junction bases not matched to a gene: 8. Germline V lookup: CDR1 MNHNY, CDR2 SVGAGI (reference sequence). The CDR3 spans 13 residues. CDR3 nucleotides: TGTGCCGCCAAGGGGGCGGGTTACAATGAGCAGTTCTTC. This translates into CAAKGAGYNEQFF.

This chain joins TRBV5-8 and TRBJ2-1, with D perhaps TRBD2 (6 bases). The CDR3 consists of 15 residues. In germline, CDR1 is SGHTS, CDR2 YDEGEE. V was clipped by 2 bases and J by 0 bases, with 9 bases between them. As DNA, the CDR3 is TGTGCCAGCAGCTTTGCGGGAAGCTCCTACAATGAGCAGTTCTTC. This translates into CASSFAGSSYNEQFF.

The rearrangement joins TRBV28 to TRBJ2-7; 7 nucleotides agree with TRBD1. The CDR3 totals 14 residues. The trim removed 7 bases at V and 4 bases at J, leaving 10 bases unmatched. CDR1 is MDHEN, CDR2 SYDVKM, per germline. DNA for the CDR3: TGTGCCAGCACCCCCGGGACAGTAGGATACGAGCAGTACTTC. Translated, it gives CASTPGTVGYEQYF.

The chain employs TRBV5-1 and TRBJ2-5; 14 bases are a match to TRBD2. V gave up 4 bases and J gave up 1 base; unmatched junction bases: 6. This CDR3 comprises 17 residues. Germline V gene sequence: CDR1 SGHRS, CDR2 YFSETQ. The chain's CDR3 is CASSPQGTSGSQETQYF. The CDR3 region has the DNA TGCGCCAGCAGCCCGCAGGGGACTAGCGGGAGCCAAGAGACCCAGTACTTC.

The chain recombines TRBV29-1 with TRBJ1-1; D perhaps matches TRBD1 (5 bases). This CDR3 has 13 amino acids. Trimming stripped 4 bases from V and 4 bases from J, with 13 bases between. The germline V gene has CDR1 SQVTM and CDR2 ANQGSEA. This CDR3 reads CSVAREWATEAFF. DNA for the CDR3: TGCAGCGTTGCCAGGGAATGGGCCACTGAAGCTTTCTTT. The variable domain in full, with the rest retrieved from reference TRBV29-1 and TRBJ1-1, is SAVISQKPSRDICQRGTSLTIQCQVDSQVTMMFWYRQQPGQSLTLIATANQGSEATYESGFVIDKFPISRPNLTFSTLTVSNMSPEDSSIYLCSVAREWATEAFFGQGTRLTVV.

The chain is built from TRBV11-3 and TRBJ2-1, with D possibly matching TRBD1 (5 bases). Looked up from germline, CDR1 is SGHNT and CDR2 is YENEEA. This CDR3 comprises 15 residues. Trimming left V 4 bases short and J 6 bases short, with 16 bases between. CDR3 sequence (DNA): TGTGCCAGCAGCTCGACAGTTTTGTCTTTCAATGAGCAGTTCTTC. Translated, it gives CASSSTVLSFNEQFF.

The rearrangement joins TRBV30 to TRBJ1-1, with unresolved D. Germline CDR1 is GTSNPN and CDR2 is SVGIG (reference sequence). The CDR3 sequence is 13 residues long. V dropped 1 base and J dropped 3 bases, with 9 bases sitting between them. CDR3 protein: CAWSGPGDTEAFF. CDR3 nucleotides: TGTGCCTGGAGTGGACCCGGGGACACTGAAGCTTTCTTT.

This rearrangement joins TRBV28 to TRBJ2-2, with 8 bases that match TRBD2. Per the germline V gene, CDR1 is MDHEN and CDR2 is SYDVKM. The CDR3 extends over 14 amino acids. Trimming took 6 bases from V and 4 from J; bases not matched to a gene: 4. CDR3 loop: CASRRSGSTGELFF. The CDR3 DNA reads as TGTGCCAGCAGGAGGAGCGGGAGCACCGGGGAGCTGTTTTTT.

The genes are TRBV14 and TRBJ2-1; 10 bases map to TRBD1. Per germline, CDR1 SGHDN and CDR2 FVKESK. The trim removed 2 bases at V and 8 bases at J, leaving 3 bases unmatched. The CDR3 is 14 amino acids. The chain's CDR3 is CASSQMTGGDEQFF. Here the CDR3 DNA reads TGTGCCAGCAGCCAAATGACAGGGGGCGATGAGCAGTTCTTC.

The CDR3 coding sequence is TGTGCCAGCTCACTCCGCGGGGGGGCGGAGTTGAACACTGAAGCTTTCTTT. It codes for CASSLRGGAELNTEAFF. This chain joins TRBV18 and TRBJ1-1, with D perhaps TRBD1 (6 bases). V was shortened by 4 bases and J by 0 bases, with 18 bases between the two germline ends. Germline CDR1 KGHSH, CDR2 LQKENI. The CDR3 length is 17 residues.

The gene calls are TRBV6-1 and TRBJ2-7; 8 positions match TRBD1. The junction had 7 bases not matched to a gene; V was cut back by 4 bases and J by 2 bases. The CDR3 consists of 15 residues. Germline CDR1 and CDR2: MNHNS and SASEGT. CDR3 nucleotide sequence: TGTGCCAGCAGTGGCGGGACAGGAAAGCCCTACGAGCAGTACTTC. Its translation is CASSGGTGKPYEQYF.

CDR3 in DNA: TGTGCCAGCAGCTCGGGACAGGGTAGGTCCGGGGCCAACGTCCTGACTTTC. It encodes CASSSGQGRSGANVLTF. This rearrangement joins TRBV11-1 to TRBJ2-6; 9 nucleotides line up with TRBD1. Germline lookup yields CDR1 SGHAT and CDR2 FQDESV (reference sequence). The junction had 8 bases not matched to a gene; V was cut back by 4 bases and J by 4 bases. The CDR3 length is 17 residues.

The gene calls are TRBV4-2 and TRBJ2-7, with D possibly matching TRBD2 (5 bases). CDR3 length equals 14 residues. V dropped 0 bases and J dropped 3 bases, with 9 bases sitting between them. The germline gives CDR1 LGHNA, CDR2 YNFKEQ. The CDR3 loop is CASSQEASIYEQYF. Written as DNA, the CDR3 is TGTGCCAGCAGCCAAGAGGCTAGCATCTACGAGCAGTACTTC.

The rearrangement joins TRBV28 to TRBJ1-2; 9 nucleotides align to TRBD1. This CDR3 region has 14 residues. The germline gives CDR1 MDHEN, CDR2 SYDVKM. V lost 5 bases to trimming and J lost 1 base; unmatched junction nucleotides: 2. This CDR3 reads CASSTGGRNYGYTF. CDR3 bases: TGTGCCAGCAGTACAGGGGGCCGTAACTATGGCTACACCTTC.

The V gene is TRBV5-1, the J gene TRBJ1-1; D call uncertain. The CDR3 is made up of 14 amino acids. Trimming removed 1 base at V and 0 bases at J, with 7 bases between. CDR1 and CDR2 (germline): SGHRS, YFSETQ. This CDR3 is CASSLTVMNTEAFF. The CDR3 DNA reads as TGCGCCAGCAGCTTGACAGTCATGAACACTGAAGCTTTCTTT.

The genes are TRBV29-1 and TRBJ2-1; 8 positions agree with TRBD2. J lost 2 bases, V lost 3 bases, and 3 bases had no gene match. This CDR3 spans 14 amino acids. Germline CDR1 is SQVTM and CDR2 is ANQGSEA. CDR3 sequence reads: CSVEASGPYNEQFF. The CDR3, as DNA: TGCAGCGTTGAGGCTAGCGGGCCCTACAATGAGCAGTTCTTC.

V usage is TRBV7-2 and J usage is TRBJ2-7; 8 bases line up with TRBD1. This CDR3 region has 14 residues. Germline V CDR1 and CDR2: SGHTA, FQGNSA. The ends lost 5 bases at V and 11 bases at J; junction bases unmatched: 14. As DNA, the CDR3 is TGTGCCAGCAGCCTCTCCCGGACAGGGTTAAAGGAGTACTTC. It codes for CASSLSRTGLKEYF.

DNA of the CDR3: TGTGCCAGCAGCCAATCCGCGGGAGTTGGGGAAAATTCACCCCTCCACTTT. It is translated as CASSQSAGVGENSPLHF. The chain joins TRBV16 to TRBJ1-6; D gene uncertain. The CDR3 is made up of 17 amino acids. Trimming left V 0 bases short and J 7 bases short, with 16 bases between. Germline CDR1 reads KGHSY; CDR2 reads FQNENV. Full variable domain (outside the CDR3, taken from reference TRBV16 and TRBJ1-6): GEEVAQTPKHLVRGEGQKAKLYCAPIKGHSYVFWYQQVLKNEFKFLISFQNENVFDETGMPKERFSAKCLPNSPCSLEIQATKLEDSAVYFCASSQSAGVGENSPLHFGNGTRLTVT.

The chain combines TRBV15 with TRBJ1-2; a weak D match, TRBD1 (6 bases). Germline V gene sequence: CDR1 LNHNV, CDR2 YYDKDF (reference sequence). V was shortened by 1 base and J by 2 bases, with 11 bases between the two germline ends. The CDR3 sequence is 15 residues long. The CDR3 protein is CATSRGDTGNYGYTF. The DNA of the CDR3 is TGTGCCACCAGCAGAGGTGACACAGGGAACTATGGCTACACCTTC. Drawing the rest from reference TRBV15 and TRBJ1-2, the complete variable domain is DAMVIQNPRYQVTQFGKPVTLSCSQTLNHNVMYWYQQKSSQAPKLLFHYYDKDFNNEADTPDNFQSRRPNTSFCFLDIRSPGLGDTAMYLCATSRGDTGNYGYTFGSGTRLTVV.

The CDR3, as DNA: TGTGCCAGCAGCTCCCTCGGGGGGACAGATACGCAGTATTTT. It is translated as CASSSLGGTDTQYF. The rearrangement joins TRBV7-3 to TRBJ2-3; 7 bases line up with TRBD2. There are 14 residues in the CDR3. Germline lookup yields CDR1 SGHTA and CDR2 FQGTGA. V lost 4 bases, J lost 3 bases, and 4 bases stayed unmatched.

The rearrangement joins TRBV5-4 to TRBJ2-2, with a possible D match to TRBD1 (5 bases). This CDR3 region has 17 residues. V lost 6 bases and J lost 0, with 18 bases in between. The germline CDR1 and CDR2 sequences are SGHNT and YYREEE (reference sequence). CDR3 loop: CASTDNEIETNTGELFF. CDR3 coding DNA: TGTGCCAGCACGGACAATGAAATAGAGACGAACACCGGGGAGCTGTTTTTT.

The V gene is TRBV4-3, the J gene TRBJ2-2, with 9 positions matching TRBD1. Germline V gene sequence: CDR1 LGHNA, CDR2 YSLEER. J was trimmed by 11 bases and V by 0 bases; bases with no gene match: 13. CDR3 size: 17 residues. CDR3 residues: CASSQEIVGQGPSELFF. The DNA of the CDR3 is TGCGCCAGCAGCCAAGAGATAGTGGGACAGGGACCGTCCGAGCTGTTTTTT.

The chain links TRBV28 to TRBJ2-3; D is possibly TRBD2 (6 bases). V lost 5 bases to trimming and J lost 6 bases, with 9 bases between them. The CDR3 contains 12 residues. Per the germline V gene, CDR1 is MDHEN and CDR2 is SYDVKM. CDR3 DNA: TGTGCCAGCAGTCTGGCGGGGGATACGCAGTATTTT. This encodes CASSLAGDTQYF.